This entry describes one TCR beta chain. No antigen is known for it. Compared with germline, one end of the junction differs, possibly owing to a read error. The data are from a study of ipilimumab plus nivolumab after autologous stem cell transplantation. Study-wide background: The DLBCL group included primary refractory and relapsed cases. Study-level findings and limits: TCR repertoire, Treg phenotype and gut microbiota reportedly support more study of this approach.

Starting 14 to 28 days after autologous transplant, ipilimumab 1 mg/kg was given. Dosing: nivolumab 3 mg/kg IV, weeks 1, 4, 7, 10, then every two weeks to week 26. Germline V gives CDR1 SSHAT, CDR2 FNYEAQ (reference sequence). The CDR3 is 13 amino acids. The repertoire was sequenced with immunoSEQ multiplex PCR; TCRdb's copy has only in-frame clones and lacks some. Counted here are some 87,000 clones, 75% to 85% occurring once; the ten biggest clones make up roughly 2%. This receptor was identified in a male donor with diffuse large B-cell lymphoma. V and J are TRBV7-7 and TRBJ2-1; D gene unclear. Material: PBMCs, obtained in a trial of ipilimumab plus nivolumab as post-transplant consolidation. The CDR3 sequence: CASSFGPSYEQFF. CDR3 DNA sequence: TGTGCTAGCAGCTTCGGCCCGAGCTATGAGCAGTTCTTC.